These T cell receptor beta chains were read from a single sample in a study of cytomegalovirus exposure and HLA in healthy donors. Measured with immunoSEQ multiplex PCR; TCRdb has only the in-frame clones, and not every one. This repertoire shows around 65,000 clones, around three quarters found once; its top ten account for less than 5%. Specimen: PBMCs. These receptors were taken from a woman in her 30s in good health and CMV-seronegative. The CDR3 runs from the conserved cysteine through the conserved F or W. A D gene is named only where the DNA matches it firmly. A clone size is listed for some rows: how often the clone was seen (once, few, many), or a class if it is expanded.

clone_size j_call d_call v_call cdr3_nt cdr3_aa
- TRBJ2-2 TRBD2 TRBV7-8 TGTGCCAGCAGCTTAGAGGAGACCGCGGGGGGGCCTGACACCGGGGAGCTGTTTTTT CASSLEETAGGPDTGELFF
- TRBJ2-1 - TRBV20-1 TGCAGTTTCGACAGCTACAATGAGCAGTTCTTC CSFDSYNEQFF
- TRBJ1-5 TRBD1 TRBV30 TGTGCCTGGGCGGGACAGGGCAATCAGCCCCAGCATTTT CAWAGQGNQPQHF
- TRBJ2-7 TRBD1 TRBV18 TGTGCCAGCTCACCAAGGGACAGAATCTCCTACGAGCAGTACTTC CASSPRDRISYEQYF
once TRBJ2-7 TRBD1 TRBV10-3 TGTGCCATCGCCCGGGACAGCCCCTACGAGCAGTACTTC CAIARDSPYEQYF
- TRBJ2-7 TRBD1 TRBV5-1 TGCGCCAGCAGCTACGACAGGGGCGCTACCTACGAGCAGTACTTC CASSYDRGATYEQYF
- TRBJ2-5 TRBD2 TRBV5-1 TGCGCCAGCTTTCGGACTAGAGACGAGACCCAGTACTTC CASFRTRDETQYF
- TRBJ1-5 - TRBV5-8 TGTGCCAGCAGCTCGGGAGGGGGGCGCAGGGAGCCCCAGCATTTT CASSSGGGRREPQHF
few TRBJ1-1 TRBD1 TRBV6-1 TGTGCCAGCAGTGAACCGGGACAGGGGGTCCCTGAAGCTTTCTTT CASSEPGQGVPEAFF
- TRBJ2-1 - TRBV29-1 TGCAGCGTTGAACAGTCCTACAATGAGCAGTTCTTC CSVEQSYNEQFF
- TRBJ2-1 - TRBV4-1 TGCGCCAGCAGCCAAGAATGGAGTCGGTACAATGAGCAGTTCTTC CASSQEWSRYNEQFF
- TRBJ2-7 TRBD2 TRBV5-4 TGTGCCAGCAACCGGGGGGGGCTAAACTCCTACGAGCAGTACTTC CASNRGGLNSYEQYF
- TRBJ2-5 - TRBV7-6 TGTGCCAGCAGCCCGTACAAAGAGACCCAGTACTTC CASSPYKETQYF
- TRBJ1-6 - TRBV6-1 TGTGCCAGCAGTGAAGCGGAGAATTCACCCCTCCACTTT CASSEAENSPLHF
- TRBJ1-5 - TRBV7-8 TGTGCCAGCAGCTCGACGGGAGGGGAGCTTTTTAGCAATCAGCCCCAGCATTTT CASSSTGGELFSNQPQHF
- TRBJ1-6 - TRBV4-2 TGTGCCAGCAGCCAAGACAGGGTAGGATCACCCCTCCACTTT CASSQDRVGSPLHF
- TRBJ1-4 - TRBV6-5 TGTGCCAGCAGTTACTCGATTTCTATTGAAAAACTGTTTTTT CASSYSISIEKLFF
- TRBJ2-2 TRBD2 TRBV30 TGTGCCTGGAGTGAAGTTGGGGGCAATAGCGGGGGCACCGGGGAGCTGTTTTTT CAWSEVGGNSGGTGELFF
- TRBJ2-7 - TRBV29-1 TGCAGCGTTTTCGAAGCCTCCTACGAGCAGTACTTC CSVFEASYEQYF
- TRBJ2-7 TRBD1 TRBV13 TGTGCCAGCAGCGATGGAGGACAGGGGGCGAACGAGCAGTACTTC CASSDGGQGANEQYF
- TRBJ1-2 - TRBV5-6 TGTGCCAGCAGTCCAATACATTTAAACTATGGCTACACCTTC CASSPIHLNYGYTF
- TRBJ1-4 - TRBV1 TGCACCAGCAGCAGGATATCACAGGGATGGGATGAAAAACTGTTTTTT CTSSRISQGWDEKLFF
- TRBJ1-4 - TRBV18 TGTGCCAGCTCACCACAGGAGGACCCTAATGAAAAACTGTTTTTT CASSPQEDPNEKLFF
- TRBJ2-7 TRBD2 TRBV6-6 TGTGCCAGTCACTTAGCGGGAGCGTACGAGCAGTACTTC CASHLAGAYEQYF
- TRBJ2-3 - TRBV30 TGTGCCTGGAGTGTACTTCTGGGGCTCGCAGATACGCAGTATTTT CAWSVLLGLADTQYF
few TRBJ1-1 TRBD1 TRBV7-9 TGTGCCAGCAGCTCGACAGGGGTCGACACTGAAGCTTTCTTT CASSSTGVDTEAFF
- TRBJ1-2 TRBD1 TRBV6-1 TGTGCCAGCAATAACAGGGGGTCCAACTATGGCTACACCTTC CASNNRGSNYGYTF
- TRBJ2-5 TRBD1 TRBV4-1 TGCGCCAGCAGCCAAGAACAGGGGGCGGGAGAGACCCAGTACTTC CASSQEQGAGETQYF
- TRBJ1-4 TRBD1 TRBV6-5 TGTGCCAGCAGTTACTCGGGACAGGCAACGAAAAAACTGTTTTTT CASSYSGQATKKLFF
- TRBJ1-1 - TRBV16 TGTGCCAGCAGCCAACTCAACCGGGAAGCTTTCTTT CASSQLNREAFF
- TRBJ2-6 - TRBV15 TGTGCCACTCGATCGGGGTCCGGGGCCAACGTCCTGACTTTC CATRSGSGANVLTF
- TRBJ1-1 TRBD1 TRBV2 TGTGCCAGCACCCTTGAGACAGGGGCGAACACTGAAGCTTTCTTT CASTLETGANTEAFF
- TRBJ2-7 TRBD1 TRBV18 TGTGCCAGCTCGCTTCCTACAGGGGGACGCTACGAGCAGTACTTC CASSLPTGGRYEQYF
- TRBJ2-7 - TRBV9 TGTGCCAGCAGCGCACGGTATGGGCCGGACTACGAGCAGTACTTC CASSARYGPDYEQYF
- TRBJ2-3 - TRBV4-3 TGCGCCAGCAGCCAAGACGGGACACCATCTAGCACAGATACGCAGTATTTT CASSQDGTPSSTDTQYF
- TRBJ1-2 - TRBV10-3 TGTGCCATCAGTTGGGACTCCGAGAGCGATGGCTACACCTTC CAISWDSESDGYTF
- TRBJ1-5 TRBD1 TRBV29-1 TGCAGCGTTTCCCTGCCGGGACAGCCGAATCAGCCCCAGCATTTT CSVSLPGQPNQPQHF
- TRBJ2-5 TRBD1 TRBV9 TGTGCCAGCAGCTCACAGGGGGCCGGGGAGACCCAGTACTTC CASSSQGAGETQYF
- TRBJ1-6 - TRBV11-3 TGTGCCAGCAGCTTAACTGGACGGGGAGATTCACCCCTCCACTTT CASSLTGRGDSPLHF
- TRBJ1-2 - TRBV6-5 TGTGCCAGCAAATACACGGGGGCTAACTATGGCTACACCTTC CASKYTGANYGYTF